These 32 T cell receptor beta chains originate from one sample sequenced in a study of cytomegalovirus exposure and HLA in healthy donors. 60 Vbeta and 13 Jbeta primers were used in PCR. The protocol was immunoSEQ multiplex PCR, while the TCRdb copy is restricted to in-frame clones and leaves out a portion. Counted here are over 65,000 clones, 67% occurring once; the ten biggest clones make up around 6.9%. The sequenced material came from PBMCs. These TCRs come from a woman between 45 and 60 years old in good health and CMV-seropositive.

The chain has TRBV14 and TRBJ2-3, with 10 nucleotides matching TRBD2. CDR3 length equals 16 residues. Germline V gene sequence: CDR1 SGHDN, CDR2 FVKESK. The trim removed 3 bases at V and 5 bases at J, leaving 8 bases unmatched. Here the CDR3 DNA reads TGTGCCAGCAGCCACGAGCTAGCGGGGGTAGAAGATACGCAGTATTTT. As protein: CASSHELAGVEDTQYF.

This clone appeared a few times. This chain uses TRBV4-1 with TRBJ2-7, with D perhaps matching TRBD1 (7 bases). V dropped 0 bases and J dropped 6 bases, with 21 bases sitting between them. CDR3 length: 17 residues. Germline V gene data show CDR1 as MGHRA and CDR2 as YSYEKL. The CDR3 DNA reads as TGCGCCAGCAGCCAAGAAGGGGTTGGCCAGGGGGGAAGCGAGCAGTACTTC. Amino acids: CASSQEGVGQGGSEQYF.

The table lists this clone with a few counts. V is TRBV13 and J is TRBJ2-7; the match to TRBD1 covers 9 bases. Looked up from germline, CDR1 is PRHDT and CDR2 is FYEKMQ (reference sequence). The CDR3 contains 18 residues. J lost 2 bases, V lost 5 bases, and 16 bases had no gene match. Here the CDR3 reads CASSPISQGTGRTYEQYF. Here the CDR3 DNA reads TGTGCCAGCAGCCCTATTTCCCAGGGGACAGGGCGAACCTACGAGCAGTACTTC.

V is TRBV4-1 and J is TRBJ2-6; D is possibly TRBD1 (6 bases). The CDR3 runs 20 residues. Germline assignment: CDR1 MGHRA and CDR2 YSYEKL. V shed 1 base and J shed 3 bases, with 22 bases lying between them. The CDR3 region has the DNA TGCGCCAGCAGCCAAGGCCGACAACTACAGGGCTTAGGTGGGGCCAACGTCCTGACTTTC. As protein: CASSQGRQLQGLGGANVLTF.

The chain combines TRBV2 with TRBJ1-4; D may be TRBD1 (5 bases). Germline V gene sequence: CDR1 SNHLY, CDR2 FYNNEI. The length of the CDR3 is 14 residues. Trimming cost V 10 bases and J 3 bases, with 15 bases left between them. The CDR3 protein is CATMVGAANEKLFF. The DNA for the CDR3 is TGTGCCACCATGGTAGGGGCGGCTAATGAAAAACTGTTTTTT.

The J gene is TRBJ1-5, the V gene TRBV5-1; a possible D gene is TRBD1 (5 bases). Trimming left V 4 bases short and J 7 bases short, with 15 bases between. Germline V CDR1 and CDR2: SGHRS, YFSETQ. This CDR3 has 14 residues. CDR3 DNA: TGCGCCAGCAGCACAGGACAACAAGGGCAGCCCCAGCATTTT. It translates to CASSTGQQGQPQHF.

The V and J genes are TRBV6-6 and TRBJ1-1, with 9 positions matching TRBD1. The CDR3 spans 14 residues. Germline V gives CDR1 MNHNY, CDR2 SVGAGI (reference sequence). V was clipped by 5 bases and J by 0 bases; unmatched bases: 1. CDR3 in DNA: TGTGCCAGCAGTCGGGACAGGGTGAACACTGAAGCTTTCTTT. Residues: CASSRDRVNTEAFF.

The V gene is TRBV5-4, the J gene TRBJ2-5; TRBD2 agrees at 13 bases. The V gene end was trimmed by 3 bases and the J gene end by 5 bases; junction bases not matched to a gene: 4. CDR3 size: 15 residues. The germline gives CDR1 SGHNT, CDR2 YYREEE (reference sequence). CDR3 region: CASSSGLAGAETQYF. As DNA, the CDR3 is TGTGCCAGCAGCTCTGGACTAGCGGGGGCGGAGACCCAGTACTTC.

The rearrangement joins TRBV4-2 to TRBJ1-5; D ambiguous. The germline gives CDR1 LGHNA, CDR2 YNFKEQ. The CDR3 loop spans 14 amino acids. V was clipped by 3 bases and J by 0 bases, with 6 bases between them. DNA for the CDR3: TGTGCCAGCAGCCATGAGTATAGCAATCAGCCCCAGCATTTT. It yields the protein CASSHEYSNQPQHF.

This clone is a singleton in its sample. The J gene is TRBJ2-2, the V gene TRBV11-3; D is ambiguous. This CDR3 comprises 15 residues. V lost 3 bases and J lost 3, with 11 bases in between. CDR1 and CDR2 (germline): SGHNT, YENEEA. The chain's CDR3 is CASSFGFVDTGELFF. The CDR3 region has the DNA TGTGCCAGCAGCTTCGGTTTTGTAGACACCGGGGAGCTGTTTTTT.

This clone was observed a handful of times. The V gene is TRBV9, the J gene TRBJ2-1, with 8 bases identical to TRBD2. The CDR3 runs 15 residues. Germline V gene lookup returns CDR1 SGDLS and CDR2 YYNGEE. V was pared by 4 bases and J by 8 bases, with 11 bases of the junction left unmatched. CDR3 in amino acids: CASSNPAGGSHEQFF. CDR3 DNA sequence: TGTGCCAGCAGCAATCCCGCGGGGGGCTCCCATGAGCAGTTCTTC.

In this sample, this clone turned up many times. This sequence joins TRBV7-2 and TRBJ1-6; no firm D call. Trimming cost V 4 bases and J 7 bases, with 2 bases left between them. In germline, CDR1 is SGHTA, CDR2 FQGNSA. The CDR3 has 11 residues. For the CDR3, the DNA is TGTGCCAGCAGCTCAAATTCACCCCTCCACTTT. It is translated as CASSSNSPLHF.

This chain links TRBV5-4 with TRBJ2-3; D is perhaps TRBD2 (7 bases). Trimming took 8 bases from V and 5 from J, leaving 15 bases between them. The germline CDR1 and CDR2 sequences are SGHNT and YYREEE (reference sequence). This CDR3 is built from 13 residues. CDR3 nucleotide sequence: TGTGCCAGTAGGGGGGGGCCTGGAGATACGCAGTATTTT. Protein sequence: CASRGGPGDTQYF.

The chain couples TRBV6-6 to TRBJ1-1, with 9 positions matching TRBD1. With V trimmed by 4 bases and J by 10 bases, 7 bases remained unmatched. The CDR3 runs 13 residues. Per the germline V gene, CDR1 is MNHNY and CDR2 is SVGAGI (reference sequence). The CDR3 DNA reads TGTGCCAGCAGTTTAGGACAGGGGCTACCAGCTTTCTTT. Its translation is CASSLGQGLPAFF.

The CDR3 DNA reads TGTGCCAGCAGTTTTCAACGGGGTAATGAGCAGTTCTTC. It yields the protein CASSFQRGNEQFF. The genes are TRBV6-5 and TRBJ2-1; D is perhaps TRBD2 (5 bases). Germline CDR1 is MNHEY and CDR2 is SVGAGI. V lost 4 bases and J lost 7, with 11 bases in between. This CDR3 is built from 13 residues.

V gene TRBV28 combines with J gene TRBJ1-1, with D unclear. Trimming pared 4 bases from V and 7 bases from J, leaving 13 bases between. The CDR3 has 13 residues. CDR1 and CDR2 (germline): MDHEN, SYDVKM. CDR3 residues: CASSSPAGIEAFF. CDR3 bases: TGTGCCAGCAGTTCTCCCGCGGGAATTGAAGCTTTCTTT.

The rearrangement links TRBV27 to TRBJ1-2; a weak D match, TRBD1 (5 bases). The CDR3 spans 13 residues. The germline gives CDR1 MNHEY, CDR2 SMNVEV (reference sequence). The V gene lost 0 bases and the J gene lost 5 bases, with 7 bases spanning the gap. The CDR3 nucleotides read TGTGCCAGCAGTTTATCCCGACAGTATGGCTACACCTTC. This translates into CASSLSRQYGYTF.

The chain uses TRBV2 and TRBJ1-5, with 7 bases aligning to TRBD1. CDR3 length: 15 residues. Germline trimming cut 4 bases from V and 6 bases from J; bases unmatched to any gene: 9. CDR1 and CDR2 from the germline V gene are SNHLY and FYNNEI. CDR3 in amino acids: CASSVEWGDSQPQHF. DNA for the CDR3: TGTGCCAGCAGTGTTGAGTGGGGGGACAGTCAGCCCCAGCATTTT.

The genes are TRBV7-3 and TRBJ2-5; 7 nucleotides match TRBD2. Trimming took 5 bases from V and 1 from J; bases not matched to a gene: 1. CDR1 SGHTA and CDR2 FQGTGA come from the germline V gene. CDR3 length: 13 amino acids. CDR3 sequence (DNA): TGTGCCAGCAGCCCGGGAGGCCAAGAGACCCAGTACTTC. Its protein product is CASSPGGQETQYF.

The V gene is TRBV28, the J gene TRBJ1-5, with 9 positions matching TRBD1. J lost 2 bases, V lost 7 bases, and 6 bases had no gene match. Per germline, CDR1 MDHEN and CDR2 SYDVKM. The length of the CDR3 is 15 residues. In DNA form, the CDR3 reads TGTGCCAGCAATTGGGACAGGGTCGGCAATCAGCCCCAGCATTTT. Its protein is CASNWDRVGNQPQHF.

The V and J genes are TRBV2 and TRBJ1-4, with 9 bases aligning to TRBD1. The CDR3 totals 15 residues. The ends lost 7 bases at V and 0 bases at J; junction bases unmatched: 3. From germline, CDR1 is SNHLY and CDR2 FYNNEI. The CDR3, as DNA: TGTGCCAGCACGGGACAGGGTTCAACTAATGAAAAACTGTTTTTT. Residues: CASTGQGSTNEKLFF.

V is TRBV29-1 and J is TRBJ2-7, with 12 bases identical to TRBD2. The V and J ends lost 4 bases and 4 bases, in that order; junction bases with no gene match: 8. The CDR3 length is 15 residues. CDR1 SQVTM and CDR2 ANQGSEA come from the germline V gene. CDR3 amino acids: CSVAVTSGGTYEQYF. The CDR3 DNA reads as TGCAGCGTTGCAGTCACTAGCGGGGGGACGTACGAGCAGTACTTC.

V is TRBV19 and J is TRBJ1-2, with D perhaps matching TRBD1 (5 bases). The V end was cut by 2 bases, the J end by 5 bases, with 12 bases between. The CDR3 contains 14 residues. CDR1 and CDR2 from the germline V gene are LNHDA and SQIVND (reference sequence). The CDR3, as DNA: TGTGCCAGTAGTATAAGGGGCAGGGCTTATGGCTACACCTTC. Amino acids: CASSIRGRAYGYTF. Full variable domain (rest looked up from reference TRBV19 and TRBJ1-2): DGGITQSPKYLFRKEGQNVTLSCEQNLNHDAMYWYRQDPGQGLRLIYYSQIVNDFQKGDIAEGYSVSREKKESFPLTVTSAQKNPTAFYLCASSIRGRAYGYTFGSGTRLTVV.

The chain has TRBV6-5 and TRBJ1-4, with a possible D match to TRBD1 (5 bases). Germline assignment: CDR1 MNHEY and CDR2 SVGAGI. With 2 bases removed from V and 7 bases from J, the gap between germline ends came to 14 bases. The length of the CDR3 is 15 residues. The CDR3 bases are TGTGCCAGCAGTTACCTCAGGGAGGGGAGTGAAAAACTGTTTTTT. Protein: CASSYLREGSEKLFF.

The chain joins TRBV7-2 to TRBJ2-7; the match to TRBD2 covers 7 bases. The CDR3 contains 15 residues. The germline V gene encodes CDR1 SGHTA and CDR2 FQGNSA. Germline trimming cut 1 base from V and 5 bases from J; bases unmatched to any gene: 8. As DNA, the CDR3 is TGTGCCAGCAGCTTAGTTAACCAGCGGGGAAACGAGCAGTACTTC. Protein sequence: CASSLVNQRGNEQYF. Drawing the rest from reference TRBV7-2 and TRBJ2-7, the complete variable domain is GAGVSQSPSNKVTEKGKDVELRCDPISGHTALYWYRQSLGQGLEFLIYFQGNSAPDKSGLPSDRFSAERTGGSVSTLTIQRTQQEDSAVYLCASSLVNQRGNEQYFGPGTRLTVT.

In its sample, this clone was seen a few times. V gene TRBV9 combines with J gene TRBJ2-1; 7 nucleotides line up with TRBD1. In germline, CDR1 is SGDLS, CDR2 YYNGEE. This CDR3 has 15 residues. J lost 6 bases, V lost 2 bases, and 8 bases had no gene match. In nucleotides, the CDR3 is TGTGCCAGCAGCGTGGGCAGGGGGTTACCCAATGAGCAGTTCTTC. Amino acid sequence: CASSVGRGLPNEQFF.

The chain is built from TRBV15 and TRBJ1-5; 7 bases map to TRBD1. V dropped 5 bases and J dropped 2; count of bases not matched to a gene: 6. The CDR3 totals 15 residues. Germline loops: CDR1 LNHNV, CDR2 YYDKDF (reference sequence). For the CDR3, the DNA is TGTGCCACCAGCGGCAAGGGGGCAGGCAATCAGCCCCAGCATTTT. Translating gives CATSGKGAGNQPQHF.

A word on this clone: Relative to the germline gene, one junction end is altered; a read error may explain this. The chain links TRBV7-9 to TRBJ1-5, with D possibly matching TRBD1 (6 bases). Germline CDR1 reads SEHNR; CDR2 reads FQNEAQ (reference sequence). The CDR3 totals 15 residues. The CDR3, as DNA: TGTTCCAGCAGCTCCGGACAGACTAGCAATCAGCCCCAGCATTTT. This sequence encodes CSSSSGQTSNQPQHF.

CDR3 nucleotides: TGTGCCAGCAAACTTCAGGTGTCGAATCAGCCCCAGCATTTT. Protein: CASKLQVSNQPQHF. The chain joins TRBV28 to TRBJ1-5; D gene ambiguous. The CDR3 spans 14 residues. V was cut by 7 bases and J by 4 bases, with 14 bases left in between. CDR1 and CDR2 from the germline V gene are MDHEN and SYDVKM.

This sequence joins TRBV19 and TRBJ1-1, with no clear D. V lost 3 bases to trimming and J lost 0 bases, with 8 bases between them. Germline loops: CDR1 LNHDA, CDR2 SQIVND (reference sequence). This CDR3 is built from 14 residues. The CDR3 spells CASSMNSLNTEAFF. CDR3 nucleotide sequence: TGTGCCAGTAGTATGAACAGTTTGAACACTGAAGCTTTCTTT.

The chain has TRBV6-1 and TRBJ1-1; D is undetermined. The ends were cut back, 0 bases at V and 10 bases at J, with 9 bases in the middle. Germline CDR1 is MNHNS and CDR2 is SASEGT. The CDR3 totals 12 residues. Here the CDR3 reads CASSEAAGTAFF. CDR3 bases: TGTGCCAGCAGTGAAGCCGCGGGAACAGCTTTCTTT.

V usage is TRBV11-2 and J usage is TRBJ1-1; no definite D call. The CDR3 is 12 amino acids. Germline CDR1 is SGHAT and CDR2 is FQNNGV. Trimming removed 5 bases from V and 5 bases from J, with 9 bases in between. For the CDR3, the DNA is TGTGCCAGCAGCCCAGGCTGGACTGAAGCTTTCTTT. Translated: CASSPGWTEAFF.